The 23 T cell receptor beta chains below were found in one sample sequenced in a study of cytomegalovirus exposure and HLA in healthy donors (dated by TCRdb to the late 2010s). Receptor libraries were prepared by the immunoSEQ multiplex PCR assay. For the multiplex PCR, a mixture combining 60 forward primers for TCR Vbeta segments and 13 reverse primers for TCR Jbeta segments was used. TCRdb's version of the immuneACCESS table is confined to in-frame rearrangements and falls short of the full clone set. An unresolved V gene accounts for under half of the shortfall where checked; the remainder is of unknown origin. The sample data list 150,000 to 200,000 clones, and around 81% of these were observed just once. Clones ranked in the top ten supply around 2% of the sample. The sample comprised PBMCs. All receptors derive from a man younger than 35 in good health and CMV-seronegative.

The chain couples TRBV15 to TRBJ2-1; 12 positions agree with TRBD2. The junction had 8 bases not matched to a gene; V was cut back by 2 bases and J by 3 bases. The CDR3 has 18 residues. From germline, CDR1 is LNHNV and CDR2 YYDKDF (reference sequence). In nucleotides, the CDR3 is TGTGCCACCAGCAGACCCGGGACTAGCGGGCGTCTCTACAATGAGCAGTTCTTC. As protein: CATSRPGTSGRLYNEQFF. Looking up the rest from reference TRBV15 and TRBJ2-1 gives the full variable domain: DAMVIQNPRYQVTQFGKPVTLSCSQTLNHNVMYWYQQKSSQAPKLLFHYYDKDFNNEADTPDNFQSRRPNTSFCFLDIRSPGLGDTAMYLCATSRPGTSGRLYNEQFFGPGTRLTVL.

CDR3 in amino acids: CASSFGAGNYEQYF. Written as DNA, the CDR3 is TGTGCCAGCAGCTTCGGGGCGGGGAACTACGAGCAGTACTTC. The J gene is TRBJ2-7, the V gene TRBV5-8; the D gene is possibly TRBD2 (6 bases). Germline values: CDR1 SGHTS, CDR2 YDEGEE. Trimming cost V 2 bases and J 3 bases, with 12 bases left between them. The CDR3 contains 14 residues.

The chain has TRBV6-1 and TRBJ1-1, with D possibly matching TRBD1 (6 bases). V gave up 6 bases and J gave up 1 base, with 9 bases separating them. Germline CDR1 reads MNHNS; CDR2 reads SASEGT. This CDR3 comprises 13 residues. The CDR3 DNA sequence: TGTGCCAGCAGCGGACAGTCGAACACTGAAGCTTTCTTT. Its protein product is CASSGQSNTEAFF.

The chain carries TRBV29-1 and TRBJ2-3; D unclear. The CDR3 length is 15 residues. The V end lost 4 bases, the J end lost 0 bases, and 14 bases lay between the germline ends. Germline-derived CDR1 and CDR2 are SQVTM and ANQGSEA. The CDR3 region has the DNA TGCAGCGTTGGAACGCGAGAGTCTAGCACAGATACGCAGTATTTT. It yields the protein CSVGTRESSTDTQYF.

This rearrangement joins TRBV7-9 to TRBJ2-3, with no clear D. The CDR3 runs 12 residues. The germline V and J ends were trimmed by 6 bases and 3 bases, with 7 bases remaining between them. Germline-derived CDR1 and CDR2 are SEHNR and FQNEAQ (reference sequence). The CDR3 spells CASRIQTDTQYF. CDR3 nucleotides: TGTGCCAGCAGAATACAAACAGATACGCAGTATTTT.

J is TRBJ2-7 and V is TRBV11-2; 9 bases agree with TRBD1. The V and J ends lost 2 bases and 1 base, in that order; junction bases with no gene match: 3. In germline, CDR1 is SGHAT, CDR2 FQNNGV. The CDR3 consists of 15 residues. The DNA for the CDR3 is TGTGCCAGCAGCTTACGAGGGACAGGGTCCTACGAGCAGTACTTC. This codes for CASSLRGTGSYEQYF.

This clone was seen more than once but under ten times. The CDR3 bases are TGCGCCAGCAGCCATCGGGGACAGCCCTACGAGCAGTACTTC. Protein sequence: CASSHRGQPYEQYF. This chain links TRBV4-3 with TRBJ2-7; 7 bases are a match to TRBD1. CDR1 LGHNA and CDR2 YSLEER come from the germline V gene. The CDR3 has 14 residues. V dropped 3 bases and J dropped 2; count of bases not matched to a gene: 4.

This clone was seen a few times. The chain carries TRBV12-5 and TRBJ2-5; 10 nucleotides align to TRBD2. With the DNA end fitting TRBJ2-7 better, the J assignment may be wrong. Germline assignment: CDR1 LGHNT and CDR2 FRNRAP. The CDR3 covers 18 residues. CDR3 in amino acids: CASGLVFRELAGVCEQYF. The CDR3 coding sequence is TGTGCTAGTGGTTTGGTATTTCGGGAGCTAGCGGGAGTTTGCGAGCAGTACTTC.

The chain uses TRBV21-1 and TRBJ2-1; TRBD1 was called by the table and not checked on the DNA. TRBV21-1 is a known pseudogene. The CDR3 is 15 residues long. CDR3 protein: CASSLRDRGVNEQFF. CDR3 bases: TGTGCCAGCAGCCTCCGGGACAGGGGGGTCAATGAGCAGTTCTTC.

The CDR3 nucleotides read TGCGCCAGCACCCCGACTTATCGCGCGAACACCGGGGAGCTGTTTTTT. Amino acids: CASTPTYRANTGELFF. This chain links TRBV10-2 with TRBJ2-2; no clear D. Germline loops: CDR1 WSHSY, CDR2 SAAADI. Trimming cost V 7 bases and J 0 bases, with 15 bases left between them. There are 16 residues in the CDR3.

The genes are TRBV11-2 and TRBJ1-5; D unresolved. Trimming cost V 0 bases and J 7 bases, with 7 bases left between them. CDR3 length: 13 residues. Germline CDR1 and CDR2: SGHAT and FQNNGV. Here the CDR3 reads CASSLETVQPQHF. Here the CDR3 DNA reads TGTGCCAGCAGCTTAGAAACAGTCCAGCCCCAGCATTTT.

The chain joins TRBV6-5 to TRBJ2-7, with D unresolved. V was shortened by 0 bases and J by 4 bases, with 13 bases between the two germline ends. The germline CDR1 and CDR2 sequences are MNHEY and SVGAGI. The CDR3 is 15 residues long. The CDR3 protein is CASSYSPEATYEQYF. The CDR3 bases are TGTGCCAGCAGTTACTCACCAGAGGCTACGTACGAGCAGTACTTC.

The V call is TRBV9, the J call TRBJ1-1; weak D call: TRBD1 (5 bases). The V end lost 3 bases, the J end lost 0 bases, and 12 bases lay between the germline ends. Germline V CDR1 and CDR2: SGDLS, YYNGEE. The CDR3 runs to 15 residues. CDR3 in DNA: TGTGCCAGCAGCGCCTCTAGACAGATGAACACTGAAGCTTTCTTT. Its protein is CASSASRQMNTEAFF.

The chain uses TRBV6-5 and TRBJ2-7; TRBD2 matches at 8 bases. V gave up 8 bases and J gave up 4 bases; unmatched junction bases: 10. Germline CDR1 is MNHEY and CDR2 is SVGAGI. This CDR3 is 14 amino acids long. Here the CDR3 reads CASSSPREGYEQYF. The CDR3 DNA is TGTGCCAGCTCCTCCCCCCGGGAGGGTTACGAGCAGTACTTC.

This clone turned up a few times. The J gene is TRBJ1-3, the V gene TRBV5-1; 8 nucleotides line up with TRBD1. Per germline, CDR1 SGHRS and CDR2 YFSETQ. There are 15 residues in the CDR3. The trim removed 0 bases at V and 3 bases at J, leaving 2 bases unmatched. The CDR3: CASSLATGDGNTIYF. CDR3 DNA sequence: TGCGCCAGCAGCTTGGCGACAGGGGATGGAAACACCATATATTTT. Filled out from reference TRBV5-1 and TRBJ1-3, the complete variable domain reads KAGVTQTPRYLIKTRGQQVTLSCSPISGHRSVSWYQQTPGQGLQFLFEYFSETQRNKGNFPGRFSGRQFSNSRSEMNVSTLELGDSALYLCASSLATGDGNTIYFGEGSWLTVV.

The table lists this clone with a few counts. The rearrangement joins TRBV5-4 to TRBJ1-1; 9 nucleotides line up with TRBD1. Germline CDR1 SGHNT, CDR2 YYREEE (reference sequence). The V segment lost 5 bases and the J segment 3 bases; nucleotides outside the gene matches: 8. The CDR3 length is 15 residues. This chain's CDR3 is CASSPDRGWDTEAFF. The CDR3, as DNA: TGTGCCAGCAGTCCTGACAGGGGGTGGGACACTGAAGCTTTCTTT. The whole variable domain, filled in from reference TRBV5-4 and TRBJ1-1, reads ETGVTQSPTHLIKTRGQQVTLRCSSQSGHNTVSWYQQALGQGPQFIFQYYREEENGRGNFPPRFSGLQFPNYSSELNVNALELDDSALYLCASSPDRGWDTEAFFGQGTRLTVV.

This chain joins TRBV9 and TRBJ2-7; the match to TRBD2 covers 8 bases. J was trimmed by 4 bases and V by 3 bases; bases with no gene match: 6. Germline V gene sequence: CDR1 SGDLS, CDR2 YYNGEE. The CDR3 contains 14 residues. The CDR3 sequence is CASSAGTRGYEQYF. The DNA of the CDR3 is TGTGCCAGCAGCGCCGGGACTAGAGGGTACGAGCAGTACTTC.

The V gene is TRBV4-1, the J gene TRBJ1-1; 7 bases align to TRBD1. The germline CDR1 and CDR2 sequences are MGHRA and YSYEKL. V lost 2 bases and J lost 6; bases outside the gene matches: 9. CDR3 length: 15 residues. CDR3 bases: TGCGCCAGCAGCCAACTTGAACAGGGGTATCCTGAAGCTTTCTTT. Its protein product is CASSQLEQGYPEAFF.

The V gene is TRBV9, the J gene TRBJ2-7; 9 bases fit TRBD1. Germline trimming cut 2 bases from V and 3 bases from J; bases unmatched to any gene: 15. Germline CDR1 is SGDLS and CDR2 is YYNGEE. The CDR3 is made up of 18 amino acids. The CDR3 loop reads CASSVDLGGDRVFYEQYF. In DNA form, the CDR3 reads TGTGCCAGCAGCGTCGACCTGGGAGGGGACAGGGTTTTCTACGAGCAGTACTTC.

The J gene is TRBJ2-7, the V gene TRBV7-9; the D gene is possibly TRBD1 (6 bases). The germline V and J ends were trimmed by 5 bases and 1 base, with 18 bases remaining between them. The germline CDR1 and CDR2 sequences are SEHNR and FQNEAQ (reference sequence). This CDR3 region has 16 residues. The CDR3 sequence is CASSASGTPNSYEQYF. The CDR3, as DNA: TGTGCCAGCAGCGCGTCCGGGACACCAAATTCCTACGAGCAGTACTTC.

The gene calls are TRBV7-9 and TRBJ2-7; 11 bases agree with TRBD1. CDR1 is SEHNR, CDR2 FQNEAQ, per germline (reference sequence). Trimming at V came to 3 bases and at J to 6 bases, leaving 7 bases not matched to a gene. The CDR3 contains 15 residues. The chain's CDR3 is CASSLTWTGGLEQYF. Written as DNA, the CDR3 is TGTGCCAGCAGCTTGACTTGGACAGGGGGCCTCGAGCAGTACTTC.

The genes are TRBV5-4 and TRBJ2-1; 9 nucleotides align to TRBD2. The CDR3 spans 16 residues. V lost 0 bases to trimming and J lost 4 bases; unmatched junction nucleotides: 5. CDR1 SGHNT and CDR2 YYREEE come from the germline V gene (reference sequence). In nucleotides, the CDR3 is TGTGCCAGCAGCTTGGGTGCGGCGGGAGGGTACAATGAGCAGTTCTTC. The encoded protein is CASSLGAAGGYNEQFF. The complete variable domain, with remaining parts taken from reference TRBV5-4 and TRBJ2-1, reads ETGVTQSPTHLIKTRGQQVTLRCSSQSGHNTVSWYQQALGQGPQFIFQYYREEENGRGNFPPRFSGLQFPNYSSELNVNALELDDSALYLCASSLGAAGGYNEQFFGPGTRLTVL.

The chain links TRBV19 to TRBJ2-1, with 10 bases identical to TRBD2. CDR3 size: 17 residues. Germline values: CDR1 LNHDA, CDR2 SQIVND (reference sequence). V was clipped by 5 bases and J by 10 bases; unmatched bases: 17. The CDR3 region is CASSESVPGLALEEQFF. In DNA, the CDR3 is TGTGCCAGTAGTGAGTCCGTACCGGGACTAGCGCTTGAAGAGCAGTTCTTC.